The T cell receptor beta chain under discussion was sequenced for a study of T cell clonality in common variable immunodeficiency. Whole-study results and caveats: What drives increased CVID clonality needs T cell subpopulation sequencing.

Trimming at V came to 5 bases and at J to 5 bases, leaving 2 bases not matched to a gene. The CDR3 has 15 residues. Germline lookup yields CDR1 SEHNR and CDR2 FQNEAQ (reference sequence). CVID and control samples used equivalent genomic DNA input. Data came from immunoSEQ multiplex PCR; TCRdb stores just in-frame clones and leaves some out. The sample was found to contain roughly 50,000 clones, and every one recurs. This clone was seen at least ten times. The antigen is undetermined. The read gets to within 3 residues of the CDR3 end, and the germline J gene fills in the rest. The sample was peripheral blood mononuclear cells. The origin of this receptor is a person aged 18-70 years in good health. The J gene is TRBJ2-2, the V gene TRBV7-9; 13 nucleotides align to TRBD2. CDR3 in amino acids: CASSGLAGATGELFF. The CDR3 bases that were read are TGTGCCAGCAGCGGACTAGCGGGGGCGACCGGGGAG.